The clone carrying this T cell receptor (beta chain) was observed many times. The antigen remains unidentified. This specimen belongs to a study of breast tumors, draining lymph nodes, adjacent tissues. Study-wide findings and caveats: Luminal-like breast cancer showed significantly higher tumor–nontumor repertoire similarity than basal-like. Tumor T cell lymph node origin was a supported hypothesis, not proven. Tumors had less TCR diversity than lymph nodes, more than nontumor tissue. Findings are consistent with lymph node origin and intratumoral expansion of most tumor T cells.

TCRdb called the multiplex PCR reads again in MiXCR, with one record for every CDR3 protein. The data show about 200,000 distinct CDR3 sequences, roughly 29% seen once. Axillary draining lymph nodes of breast cancer patients supplied the node samples. Germline CDR1 reads SGDLS; CDR2 reads YYNGEE. With 0 bases clipped from V and 6 bases from J, the junction kept 5 bases outside the gene matches. The CDR3 spans 16 residues. The chain recombines TRBV9 with TRBJ2-3; TRBD2 agrees at 12 bases. Sequencing was carried out using axillary lymph node tissue. This TCR derives from a female donor with breast cancer. Some clones in this sample may be carry-over from other donors' samples. In DNA form, the CDR3 reads TGTGCCAGCAGCGTAGGGCTAGCGGGAGGGCACGATACGCAGTATTTT. Translating gives CASSVGLAGGHDTQYF.